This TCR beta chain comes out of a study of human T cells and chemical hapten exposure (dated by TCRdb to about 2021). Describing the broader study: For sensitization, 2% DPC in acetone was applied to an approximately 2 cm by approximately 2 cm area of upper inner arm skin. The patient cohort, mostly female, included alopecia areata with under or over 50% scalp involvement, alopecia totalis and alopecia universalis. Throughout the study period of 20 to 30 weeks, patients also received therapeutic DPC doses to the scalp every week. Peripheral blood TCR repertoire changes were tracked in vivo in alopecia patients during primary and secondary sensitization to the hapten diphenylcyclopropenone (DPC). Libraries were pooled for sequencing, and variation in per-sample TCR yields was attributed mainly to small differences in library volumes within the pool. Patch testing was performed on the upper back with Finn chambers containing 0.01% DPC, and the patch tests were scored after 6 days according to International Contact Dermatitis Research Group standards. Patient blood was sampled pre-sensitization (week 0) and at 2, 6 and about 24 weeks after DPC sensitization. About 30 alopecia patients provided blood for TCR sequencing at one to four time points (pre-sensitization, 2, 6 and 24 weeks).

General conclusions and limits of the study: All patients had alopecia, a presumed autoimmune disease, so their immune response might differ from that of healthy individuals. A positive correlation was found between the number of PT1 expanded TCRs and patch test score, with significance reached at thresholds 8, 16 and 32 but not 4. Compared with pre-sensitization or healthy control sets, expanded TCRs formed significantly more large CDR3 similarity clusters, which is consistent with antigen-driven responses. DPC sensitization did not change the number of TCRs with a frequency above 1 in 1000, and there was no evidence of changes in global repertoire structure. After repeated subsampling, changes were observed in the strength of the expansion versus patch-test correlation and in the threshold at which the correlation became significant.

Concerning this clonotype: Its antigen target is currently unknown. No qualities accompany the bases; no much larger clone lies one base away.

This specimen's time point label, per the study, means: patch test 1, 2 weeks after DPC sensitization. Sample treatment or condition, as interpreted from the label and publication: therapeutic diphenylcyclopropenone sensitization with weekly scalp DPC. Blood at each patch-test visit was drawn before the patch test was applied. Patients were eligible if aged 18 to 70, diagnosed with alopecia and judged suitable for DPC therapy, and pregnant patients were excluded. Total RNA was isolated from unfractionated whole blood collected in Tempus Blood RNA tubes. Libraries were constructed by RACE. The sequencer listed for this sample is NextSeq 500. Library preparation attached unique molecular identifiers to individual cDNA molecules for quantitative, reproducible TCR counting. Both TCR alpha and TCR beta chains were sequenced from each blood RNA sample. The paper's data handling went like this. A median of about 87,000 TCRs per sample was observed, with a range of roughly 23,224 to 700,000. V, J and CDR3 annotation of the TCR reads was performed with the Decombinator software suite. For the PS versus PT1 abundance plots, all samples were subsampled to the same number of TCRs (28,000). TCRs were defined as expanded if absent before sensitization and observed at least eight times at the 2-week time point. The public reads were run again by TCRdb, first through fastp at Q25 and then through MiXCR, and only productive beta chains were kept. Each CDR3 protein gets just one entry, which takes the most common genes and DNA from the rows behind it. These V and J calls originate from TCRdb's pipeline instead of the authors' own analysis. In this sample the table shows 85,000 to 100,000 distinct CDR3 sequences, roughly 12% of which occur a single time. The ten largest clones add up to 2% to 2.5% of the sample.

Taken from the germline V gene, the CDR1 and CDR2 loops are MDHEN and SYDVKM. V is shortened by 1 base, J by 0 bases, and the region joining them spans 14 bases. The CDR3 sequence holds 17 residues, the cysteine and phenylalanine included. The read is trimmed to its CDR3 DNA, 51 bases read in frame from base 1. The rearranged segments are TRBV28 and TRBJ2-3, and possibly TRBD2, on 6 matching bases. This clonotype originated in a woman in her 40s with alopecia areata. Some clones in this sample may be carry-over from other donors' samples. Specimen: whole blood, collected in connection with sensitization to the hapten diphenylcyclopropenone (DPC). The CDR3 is CASSLYGRASSTDTQYF. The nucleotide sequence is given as TGTGCCAGCAGTTTATACGGGAGAGCTTCTAGCACAGATACGCAGTATTTT.